This T cell receptor (beta chain) is from a study of blood T cells in healthy people across ages. Findings of the study overall: The unsorted PBMCs prevented any conclusive comparison of naive versus antigen-experienced cells.

Germline assignment: CDR1 SGHRS and CDR2 YFSETQ. This CDR3 comprises 16 residues. V lost 1 base and J lost 2; bases outside the gene matches: 5. A second PCR of 7 to 11 cycles used a sample-barcoded 5' primer and a J-beta primer mix. TCRdb processed the 5' RACE reads anew with MiXCR; each CDR3 protein has one entry. The sample holds about 1.1 million distinct CDR3 sequences; 30% to 40% are singletons and the top ten take about an eighth. A note on this clonotype: Its antigen is unidentified.

The genes are TRBV5-1 and TRBJ2-5; 10 bases are a match to TRBD2. The sample comprised blood. This clonotype originated in a man younger than 30 in good health. The CDR3 protein is CASSLLSSGGQETQYF. The CDR3 DNA reads as TGCGCCAGCAGCTTGTTGTCTAGCGGGGGTCAAGAGACCCAGTACTTC.